A selection of T cell receptor beta chains follows, all from one sample in a study of breast tumors, draining lymph nodes, adjacent tissues. TCRdb called the multiplex PCR reads again in MiXCR, with one record for every CDR3 protein. This sample has fewer than 85,000 distinct CDR3 sequences, with approximately 20% found just once. Sequenced sample: axillary lymph node tissue. The receptors were sampled from a female donor with breast cancer. Some clones in this sample may be carry-over from other donors' samples. Both conserved end residues are part of each CDR3. Fields, in order: clone size, V gene, D gene, J gene, CDR3 DNA, CDR3 protein. A D gene is named only where the DNA matches it firmly. Clone sizes are given selectively: once, few, many, or a class where the clone is expanded.

many	TRBV6-2/TRBV6-3	-	TRBJ1-6	TGTGCCATCGCGGACCGAGGCCCCCTCCACTTT	CAIADRGPLHF
many	TRBV9	-	TRBJ1-4	TGTGCCAGCAGCGTAGAGGGGAGTGGAGAAAAACTGTTTTTT	CASSVEGSGEKLFF
many	TRBV7-8	-	TRBJ2-7	TGTGCCAGCAGCCCCGCCAGCGGTACCTACGAGCAGTACTTC	CASSPASGTYEQYF
many	TRBV6-1	TRBD1	TRBJ1-2	TGTGCCAGCAGTGAGGGGACAGTAAATGGCTACACCTTC	CASSEGTVNGYTF
-	TRBV6-2/TRBV6-3	TRBD2	TRBJ2-2	TGTGCCAGCAGTTTAGCGGGAGTAAACACCGGGGAGCTGTTTTTT	CASSLAGVNTGELFF
many	TRBV20-1	TRBD2	TRBJ2-7	TGCAGTGCCGGGAGTAGCGGGAGGACCTCCTACGAGCAGTACTTC	CSAGSSGRTSYEQYF
many	TRBV5-5	-	TRBJ2-7	TGTGCCAGCAGCTTGGATTATGGGCAGACCTACGAGCAGTACTTC	CASSLDYGQTYEQYF
-	TRBV6-6	-	TRBJ2-4	TGTGCCAGCACCGACAGGGACTGGCGGGAGATCAGGGCCAAAAACATTCAGTACTTC	CASTDRDWREIRAKNIQYF
many	TRBV3-1	-	TRBJ1-6	TGTGCCAGCAGGGTCAGGGCAAATAATTCACCCCTCCACTTT	CASRVRANNSPLHF
-	TRBV28	-	TRBJ2-3	TGTGCCAGCAGAACCGGAGGGCCAGATACGCAGTATTTT	CASRTGGPDTQYF
many	TRBV10-3	TRBD1	TRBJ2-5	TGTGCCATCAGTGAGGGGGACAGTAGACAAGAGACCCAGTACTTC	CAISEGDSRQETQYF
few	TRBV27	-	TRBJ2-1	TGTGCCTTATTCATGATAGGGAGCTACAATGAGCAGTTCTTC	CALFMIGSYNEQFF